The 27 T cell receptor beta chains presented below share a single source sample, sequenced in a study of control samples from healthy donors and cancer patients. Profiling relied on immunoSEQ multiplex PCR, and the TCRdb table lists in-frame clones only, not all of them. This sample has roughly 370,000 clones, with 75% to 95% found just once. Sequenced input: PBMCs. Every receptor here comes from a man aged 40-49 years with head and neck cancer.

This CDR3 is CASSLDPQGGNEQFF. CDR3 DNA: TGCGCCAGCAGCCTGGACCCACAAGGCGGCAATGAGCAGTTCTTC. The chain recombines TRBV5-1 with TRBJ2-1; D gene ambiguous. The ends were cut back, 4 bases at V and 6 bases at J, with 17 bases in the middle. The CDR3 loop spans 15 amino acids. Germline V gene data show CDR1 as SGHRS and CDR2 as YFSETQ.

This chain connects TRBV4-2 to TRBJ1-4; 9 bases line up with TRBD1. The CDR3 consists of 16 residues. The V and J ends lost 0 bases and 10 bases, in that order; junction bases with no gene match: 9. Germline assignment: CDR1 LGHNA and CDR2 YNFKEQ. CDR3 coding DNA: TGTGCCAGCAGCCAAGATCGGCGACAGGGGGAGGTAAAACTGTTTTTT. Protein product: CASSQDRRQGEVKLFF.

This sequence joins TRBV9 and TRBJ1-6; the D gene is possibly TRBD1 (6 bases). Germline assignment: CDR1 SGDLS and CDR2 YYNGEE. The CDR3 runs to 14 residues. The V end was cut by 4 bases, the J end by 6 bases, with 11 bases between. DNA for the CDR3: TGTGCCAGCAGCCCCGAGGGGGGTAATTCACCCCTCCACTTT. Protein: CASSPEGGNSPLHF.

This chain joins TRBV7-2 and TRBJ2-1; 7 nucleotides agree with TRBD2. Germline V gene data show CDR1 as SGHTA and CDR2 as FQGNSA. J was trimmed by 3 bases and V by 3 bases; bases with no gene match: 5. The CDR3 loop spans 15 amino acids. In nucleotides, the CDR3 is TGTGCCAGCAGCTTGCCCGGGACTATCTACAATGAGCAGTTCTTC. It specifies CASSLPGTIYNEQFF. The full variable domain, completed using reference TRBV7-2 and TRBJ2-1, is GAGVSQSPSNKVTEKGKDVELRCDPISGHTALYWYRQSLGQGLEFLIYFQGNSAPDKSGLPSDRFSAERTGGSVSTLTIQRTQQEDSAVYLCASSLPGTIYNEQFFGPGTRLTVL.

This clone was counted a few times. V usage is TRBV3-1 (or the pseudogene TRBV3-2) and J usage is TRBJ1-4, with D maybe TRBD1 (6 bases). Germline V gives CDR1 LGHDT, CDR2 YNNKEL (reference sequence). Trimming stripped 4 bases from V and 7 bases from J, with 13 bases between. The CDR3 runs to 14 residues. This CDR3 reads CASSPKRGGEKLFF. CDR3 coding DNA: TGTGCCAGCAGCCCCAAGAGGGGGGGTGAAAAACTGTTTTTT.

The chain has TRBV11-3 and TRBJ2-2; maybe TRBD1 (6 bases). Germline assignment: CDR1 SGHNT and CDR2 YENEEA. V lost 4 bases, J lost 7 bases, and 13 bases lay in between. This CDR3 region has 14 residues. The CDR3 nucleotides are TGTGCCAGCAGCTCTTACCAGGGGATCGGGGAGCTGTTTTTT. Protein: CASSSYQGIGELFF.

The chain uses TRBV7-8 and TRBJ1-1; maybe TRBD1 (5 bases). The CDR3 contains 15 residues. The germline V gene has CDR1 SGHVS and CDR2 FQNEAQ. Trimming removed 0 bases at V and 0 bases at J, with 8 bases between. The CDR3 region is CASSLALQVNTEAFF. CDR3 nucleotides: TGTGCCAGCAGCTTAGCGCTACAGGTGAACACTGAAGCTTTCTTT.

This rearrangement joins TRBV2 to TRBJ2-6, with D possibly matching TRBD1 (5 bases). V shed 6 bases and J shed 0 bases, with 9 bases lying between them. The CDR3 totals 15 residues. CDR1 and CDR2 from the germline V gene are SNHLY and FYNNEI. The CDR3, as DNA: TGTGCCAGCAGCACAGGTCTCTCTGGGGCCAACGTCCTGACTTTC. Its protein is CASSTGLSGANVLTF.

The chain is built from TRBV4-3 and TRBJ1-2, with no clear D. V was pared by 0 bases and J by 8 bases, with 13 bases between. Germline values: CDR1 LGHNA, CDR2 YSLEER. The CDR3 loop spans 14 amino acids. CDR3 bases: TGCGCCAGCAGCCAAGATGAAAGAGTTGGAGGCTACACCTTC. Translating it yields CASSQDERVGGYTF.

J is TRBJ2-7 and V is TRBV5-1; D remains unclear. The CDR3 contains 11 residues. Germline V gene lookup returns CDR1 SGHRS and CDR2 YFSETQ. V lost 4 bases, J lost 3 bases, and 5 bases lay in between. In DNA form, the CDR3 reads TGCGCCAGCAGCGGACGCTACGAGCAGTACTTC. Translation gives CASSGRYEQYF.

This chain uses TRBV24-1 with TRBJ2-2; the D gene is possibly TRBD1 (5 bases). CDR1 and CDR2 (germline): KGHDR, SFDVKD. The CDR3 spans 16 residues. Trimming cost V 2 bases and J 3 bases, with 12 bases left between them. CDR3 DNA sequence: TGTGCCACCAGTGATTCCAAGGGGCTGGACACCGGGGAGCTGTTTTTT. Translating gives CATSDSKGLDTGELFF.

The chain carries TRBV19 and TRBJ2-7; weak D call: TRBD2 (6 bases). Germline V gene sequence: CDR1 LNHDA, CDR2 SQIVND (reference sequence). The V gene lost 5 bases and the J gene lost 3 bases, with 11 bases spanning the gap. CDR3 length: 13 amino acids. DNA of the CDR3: TGTGCCAGTAGTTCGGGACTGGGCTACGAGCAGTACTTC. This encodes CASSSGLGYEQYF.

CDR3 residues: CASTGANVLTF. The CDR3 coding sequence is TGTGCCAGCACGGGGGCCAACGTCCTGACTTTC. This chain joins TRBV7-9 and TRBJ2-6; D not certain. The germline gives CDR1 SEHNR, CDR2 FQNEAQ (reference sequence). The CDR3 runs 11 residues. With 7 bases removed from V and 4 bases from J, the gap between germline ends came to 2 bases. The whole variable domain, remainder taken from reference TRBV7-9 and TRBJ2-6, is DTGVSQNPRHKITKRGQNVTFRCDPISEHNRLYWYRQTLGQGPEFLTYFQNEAQLEKSRLLSDRFSAERPKGSFSTLEIQRTEQGDSAMYLCASTGANVLTFGAGSRLTVL.

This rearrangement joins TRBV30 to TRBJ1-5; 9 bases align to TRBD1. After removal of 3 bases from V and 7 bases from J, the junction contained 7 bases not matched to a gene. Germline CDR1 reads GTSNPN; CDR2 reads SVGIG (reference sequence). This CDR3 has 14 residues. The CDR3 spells CAWSLGTGSQPQHF. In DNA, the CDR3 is TGTGCCTGGAGCCTTGGGACAGGGTCCCAGCCCCAGCATTTT.

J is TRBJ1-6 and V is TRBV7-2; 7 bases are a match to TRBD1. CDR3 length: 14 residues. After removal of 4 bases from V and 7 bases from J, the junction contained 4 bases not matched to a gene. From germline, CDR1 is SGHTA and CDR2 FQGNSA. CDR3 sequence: CASSSGTVNSPLHF. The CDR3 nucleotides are TGTGCCAGCAGCTCCGGGACAGTAAATTCACCCCTCCACTTT.

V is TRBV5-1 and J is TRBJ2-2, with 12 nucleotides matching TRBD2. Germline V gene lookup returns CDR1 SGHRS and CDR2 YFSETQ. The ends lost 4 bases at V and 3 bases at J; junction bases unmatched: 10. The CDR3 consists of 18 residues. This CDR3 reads CASSPRTSGAYHTGELFF. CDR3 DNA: TGCGCCAGCAGCCCGCGGACTAGCGGGGCCTACCACACCGGGGAGCTGTTTTTT.

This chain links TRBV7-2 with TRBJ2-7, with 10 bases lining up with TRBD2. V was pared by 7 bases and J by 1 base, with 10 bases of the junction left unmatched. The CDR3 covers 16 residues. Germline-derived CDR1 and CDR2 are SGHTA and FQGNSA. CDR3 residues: CASTRVAGGPSYEQYF. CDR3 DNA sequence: TGTGCCAGCACCCGGGTAGCGGGAGGACCTTCCTACGAGCAGTACTTC.

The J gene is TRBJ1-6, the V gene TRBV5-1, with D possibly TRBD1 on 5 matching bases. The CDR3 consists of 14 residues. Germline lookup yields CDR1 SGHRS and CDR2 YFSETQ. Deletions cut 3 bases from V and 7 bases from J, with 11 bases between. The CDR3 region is CASSSGTRNSPLHF. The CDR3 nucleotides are TGCGCCAGCAGCTCCGGGACTCGGAATTCACCCCTCCACTTT.

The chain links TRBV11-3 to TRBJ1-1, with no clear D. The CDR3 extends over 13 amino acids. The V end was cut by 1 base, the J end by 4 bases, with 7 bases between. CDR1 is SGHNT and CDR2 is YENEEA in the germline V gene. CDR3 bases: TGTGCCAGCAGCTTAGGGACGGCCACTGAAGCTTTCTTT. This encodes CASSLGTATEAFF. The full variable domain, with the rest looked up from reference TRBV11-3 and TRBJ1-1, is EAGVVQSPRYKIIEKKQPVAFWCNPISGHNTLYWYLQNLGQGPELLIRYENEEAVDDSQLPKDRFSAERLKGVDSTLKIQPAELGDSAVYLCASSLGTATEAFFGQGTRLTVV.

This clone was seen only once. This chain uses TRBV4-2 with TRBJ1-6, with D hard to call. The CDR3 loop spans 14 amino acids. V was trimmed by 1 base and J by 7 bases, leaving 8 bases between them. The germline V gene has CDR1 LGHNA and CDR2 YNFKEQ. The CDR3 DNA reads TGTGCCAGCAGCCAAGGTGTGGGAAATTCACCCCTCCACTTT. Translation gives CASSQGVGNSPLHF.

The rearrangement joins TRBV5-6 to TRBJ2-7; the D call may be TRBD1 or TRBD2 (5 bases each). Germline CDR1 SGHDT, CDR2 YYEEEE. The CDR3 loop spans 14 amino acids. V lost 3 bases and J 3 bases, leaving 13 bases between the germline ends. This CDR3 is CASSSGPLNYEQYF. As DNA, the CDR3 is TGTGCCAGCAGCTCGGGACCCTTAAACTACGAGCAGTACTTC.

The DNA for the CDR3 is TGTGCCACCTCGGCGGACATCGGACCCGATGAGCAGTTCTTC. Its translation: CATSADIGPDEQFF. This chain joins TRBV9 and TRBJ2-1; TRBD1 might be the D (5 bases). The V gene lost 9 bases and the J gene lost 8 bases, with 21 bases spanning the gap. CDR3 length equals 14 residues. Germline V gene lookup returns CDR1 SGDLS and CDR2 YYNGEE.

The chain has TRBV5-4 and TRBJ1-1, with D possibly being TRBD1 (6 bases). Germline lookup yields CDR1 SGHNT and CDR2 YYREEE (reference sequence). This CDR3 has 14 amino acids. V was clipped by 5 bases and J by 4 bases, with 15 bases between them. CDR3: CASRPRQEVTEAFF. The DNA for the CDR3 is TGTGCCAGCAGACCCAGACAGGAGGTCACTGAAGCTTTCTTT.

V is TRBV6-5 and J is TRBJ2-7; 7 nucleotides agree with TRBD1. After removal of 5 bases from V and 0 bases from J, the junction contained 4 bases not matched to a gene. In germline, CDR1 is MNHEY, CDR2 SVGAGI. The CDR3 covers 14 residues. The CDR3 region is CASSKTGSSYEQYF. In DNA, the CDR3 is TGTGCCAGCAGTAAGACAGGGAGCTCCTACGAGCAGTACTTC.

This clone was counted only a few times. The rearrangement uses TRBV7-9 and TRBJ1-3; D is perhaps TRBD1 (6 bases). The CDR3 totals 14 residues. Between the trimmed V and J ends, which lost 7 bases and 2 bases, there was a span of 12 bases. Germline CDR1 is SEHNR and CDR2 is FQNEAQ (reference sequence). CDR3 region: CASTLGGAGNTIYF. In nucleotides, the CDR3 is TGTGCCAGCACCCTAGGGGGAGCTGGAAACACCATATATTTT.

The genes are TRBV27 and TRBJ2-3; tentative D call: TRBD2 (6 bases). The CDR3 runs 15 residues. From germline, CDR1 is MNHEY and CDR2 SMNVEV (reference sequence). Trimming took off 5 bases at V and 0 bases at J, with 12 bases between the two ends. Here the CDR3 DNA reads TGTGCCAGCAGTCAACCCGGGACTAGCACAGATACGCAGTATTTT. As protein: CASSQPGTSTDTQYF.

CDR3: CASSPPVTDTQYF. In nucleotides, the CDR3 is TGTGCCAGCAGCCCCCCCGTCACAGATACGCAGTATTTT. This chain uses TRBV3-1 (or the pseudogene TRBV3-2) with TRBJ2-3, with no clear D. The CDR3 is made up of 13 amino acids. Looked up from germline, CDR1 is LGHDT and CDR2 is YNNKEL (reference sequence). With 4 bases removed from V and 2 bases from J, the gap between germline ends came to 7 bases.